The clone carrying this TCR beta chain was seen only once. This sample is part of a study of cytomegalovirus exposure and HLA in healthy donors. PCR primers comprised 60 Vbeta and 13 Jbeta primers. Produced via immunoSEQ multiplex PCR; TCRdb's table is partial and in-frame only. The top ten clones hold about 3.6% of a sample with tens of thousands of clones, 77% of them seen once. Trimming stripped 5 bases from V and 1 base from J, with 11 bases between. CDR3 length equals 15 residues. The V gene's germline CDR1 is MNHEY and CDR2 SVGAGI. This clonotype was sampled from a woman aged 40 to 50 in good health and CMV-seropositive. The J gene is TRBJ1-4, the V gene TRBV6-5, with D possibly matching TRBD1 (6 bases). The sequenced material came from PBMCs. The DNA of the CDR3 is TGTGCCAGCAGTCCTAAGGGGGTAACTAATGAAAAACTGTTTTTT. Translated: CASSPKGVTNEKLFF.